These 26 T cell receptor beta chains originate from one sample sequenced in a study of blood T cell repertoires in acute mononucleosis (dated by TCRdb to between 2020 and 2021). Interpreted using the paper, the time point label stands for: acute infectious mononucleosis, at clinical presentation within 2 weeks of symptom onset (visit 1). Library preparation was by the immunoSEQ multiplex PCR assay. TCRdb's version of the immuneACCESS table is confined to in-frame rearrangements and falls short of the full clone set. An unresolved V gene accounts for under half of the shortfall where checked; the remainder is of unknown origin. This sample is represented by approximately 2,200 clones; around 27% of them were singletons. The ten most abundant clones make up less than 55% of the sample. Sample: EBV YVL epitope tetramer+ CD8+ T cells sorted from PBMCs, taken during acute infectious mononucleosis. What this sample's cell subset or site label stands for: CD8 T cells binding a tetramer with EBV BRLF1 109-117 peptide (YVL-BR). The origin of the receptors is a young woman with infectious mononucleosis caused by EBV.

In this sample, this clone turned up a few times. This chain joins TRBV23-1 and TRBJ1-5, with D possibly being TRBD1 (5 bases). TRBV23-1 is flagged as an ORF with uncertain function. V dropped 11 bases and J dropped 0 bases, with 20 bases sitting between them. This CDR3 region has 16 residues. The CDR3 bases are TGCGCCTGGCAAATGGGACCAATAATTAGCAATCAGCCCCAGCATTTT. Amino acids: CAWQMGPIISNQPQHF.

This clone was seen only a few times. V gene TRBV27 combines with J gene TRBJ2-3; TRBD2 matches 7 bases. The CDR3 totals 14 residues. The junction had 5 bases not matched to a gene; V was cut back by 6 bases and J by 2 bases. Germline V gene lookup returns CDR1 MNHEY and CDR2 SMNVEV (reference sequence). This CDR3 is CASSRGSTTDTQYF. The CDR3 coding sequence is TGTGCCAGCAGCCGCGGGAGCACCACAGATACGCAGTATTTT.

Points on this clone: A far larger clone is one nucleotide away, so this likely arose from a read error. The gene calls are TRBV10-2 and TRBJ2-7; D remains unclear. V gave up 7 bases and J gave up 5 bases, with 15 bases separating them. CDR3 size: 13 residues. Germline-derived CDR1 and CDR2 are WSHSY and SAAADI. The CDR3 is CASILPFGDEQYF. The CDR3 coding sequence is TGCGCCAGCATTCTCCCTTTTGGTGACGAGCAGTACTTC.

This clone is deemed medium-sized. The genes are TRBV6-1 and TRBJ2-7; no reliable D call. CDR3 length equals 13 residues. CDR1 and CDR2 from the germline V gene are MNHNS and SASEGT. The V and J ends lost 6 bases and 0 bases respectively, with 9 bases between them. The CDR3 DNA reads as TGTGCCAGCAGGTGGACGGACTCCTACGAGCAGTACTTC. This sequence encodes CASRWTDSYEQYF.

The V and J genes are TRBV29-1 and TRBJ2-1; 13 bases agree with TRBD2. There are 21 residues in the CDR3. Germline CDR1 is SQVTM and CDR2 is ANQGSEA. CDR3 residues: CIVGGTGSGTSGAYYYNEQFF. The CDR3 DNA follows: TGCATCGTAGGAGGGACAGGGTCCGGGACTAGCGGGGCATACTACTACAATGAGCAGTTCTTC.

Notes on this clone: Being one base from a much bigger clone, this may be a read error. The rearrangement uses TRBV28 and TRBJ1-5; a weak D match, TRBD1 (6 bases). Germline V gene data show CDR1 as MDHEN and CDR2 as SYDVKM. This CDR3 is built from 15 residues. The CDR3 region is CASCFLLGGAQAQHF. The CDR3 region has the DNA TGTGCCAGCTGTTTCCTTCTGGGGGGGGCTCAGGCCCAGCATTTT.

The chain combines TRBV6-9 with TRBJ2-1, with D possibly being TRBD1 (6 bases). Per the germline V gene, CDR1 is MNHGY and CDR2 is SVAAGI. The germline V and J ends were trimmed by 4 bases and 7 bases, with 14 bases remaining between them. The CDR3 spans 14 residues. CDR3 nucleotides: TGTGCCAGCAGTTCGCAGGGGAGTACGAATGAGCAGTTCTTC. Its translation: CASSSQGSTNEQFF.

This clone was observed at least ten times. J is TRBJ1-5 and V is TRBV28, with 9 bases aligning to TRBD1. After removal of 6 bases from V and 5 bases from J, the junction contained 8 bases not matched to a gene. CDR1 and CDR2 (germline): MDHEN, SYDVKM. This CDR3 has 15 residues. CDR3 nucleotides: TGTGCCAGCAGCTTGGGACAGGGAGAACATCAGCCCCAGCATTTT. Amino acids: CASSLGQGEHQPQHF.

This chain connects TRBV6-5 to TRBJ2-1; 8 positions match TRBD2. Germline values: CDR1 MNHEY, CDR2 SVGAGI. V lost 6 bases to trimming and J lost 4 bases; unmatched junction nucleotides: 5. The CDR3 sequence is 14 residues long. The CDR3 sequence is CASRQAGEYNEQFF. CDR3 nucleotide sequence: TGTGCCAGCAGACAAGCGGGAGAGTACAATGAGCAGTTCTTC.

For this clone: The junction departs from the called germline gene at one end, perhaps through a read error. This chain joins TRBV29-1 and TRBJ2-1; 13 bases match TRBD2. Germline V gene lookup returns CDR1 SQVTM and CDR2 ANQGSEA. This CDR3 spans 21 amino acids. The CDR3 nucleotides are TGCTGCGTAGGTGGGTCAGGGTCCGGGACTAGCGGGGCATACTCCTACATTGAGCTGTTCTTC. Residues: CCVGGSGSGTSGAYSYIELFF.

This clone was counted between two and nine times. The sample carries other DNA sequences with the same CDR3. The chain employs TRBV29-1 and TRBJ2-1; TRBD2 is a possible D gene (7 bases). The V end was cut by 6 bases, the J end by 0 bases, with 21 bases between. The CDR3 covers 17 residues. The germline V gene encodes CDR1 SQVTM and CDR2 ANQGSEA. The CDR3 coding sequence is TGCAGCGTAGGAGGGACAAGCGGGGCATACTCCTACAATGAGCAGTTCTTC. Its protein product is CSVGGTSGAYSYNEQFF.

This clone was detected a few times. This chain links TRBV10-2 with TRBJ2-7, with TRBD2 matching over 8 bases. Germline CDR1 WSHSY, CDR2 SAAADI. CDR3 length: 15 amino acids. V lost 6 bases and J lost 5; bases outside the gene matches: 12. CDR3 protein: CASSQPLAGSHEQYF. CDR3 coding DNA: TGCGCCAGCAGCCAACCCTTAGCGGGATCCCACGAGCAGTACTTC.

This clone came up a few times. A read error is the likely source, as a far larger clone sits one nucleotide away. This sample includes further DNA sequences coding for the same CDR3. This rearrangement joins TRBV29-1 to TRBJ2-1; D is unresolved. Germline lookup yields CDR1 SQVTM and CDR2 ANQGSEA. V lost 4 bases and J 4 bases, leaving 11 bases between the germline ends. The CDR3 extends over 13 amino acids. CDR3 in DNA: TGCAGCGTTGTGGTTGCGCCGTACAATGAGCAGTTCTTC. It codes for CSVVVAPYNEQFF.

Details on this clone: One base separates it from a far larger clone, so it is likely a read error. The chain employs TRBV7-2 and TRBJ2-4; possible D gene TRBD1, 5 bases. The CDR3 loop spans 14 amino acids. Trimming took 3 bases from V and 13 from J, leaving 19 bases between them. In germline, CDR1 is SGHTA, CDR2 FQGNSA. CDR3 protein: CASSFDPGYNEQYF. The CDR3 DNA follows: TGTGCCAGCAGCTTCGACCCAGGGTACAATGAGCAGTACTTC. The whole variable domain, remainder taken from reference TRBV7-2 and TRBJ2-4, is GAGVSQSPSNKVTEKGKDVELRCDPISGHTALYWYRQSLGQGLEFLIYFQGNSAPDKSGLPSDRFSAERTGGSVSTLTIQRTQQEDSAVYLCASSFDPGYNEQYFGAGTRLSVL.

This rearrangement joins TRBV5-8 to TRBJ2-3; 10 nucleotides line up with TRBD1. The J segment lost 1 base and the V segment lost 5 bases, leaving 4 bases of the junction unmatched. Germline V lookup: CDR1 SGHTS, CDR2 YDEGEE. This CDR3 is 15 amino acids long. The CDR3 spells CASRAGTGGTDTQYF. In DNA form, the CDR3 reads TGTGCCAGCAGGGCCGGGACAGGGGGCACAGATACGCAGTATTTT.

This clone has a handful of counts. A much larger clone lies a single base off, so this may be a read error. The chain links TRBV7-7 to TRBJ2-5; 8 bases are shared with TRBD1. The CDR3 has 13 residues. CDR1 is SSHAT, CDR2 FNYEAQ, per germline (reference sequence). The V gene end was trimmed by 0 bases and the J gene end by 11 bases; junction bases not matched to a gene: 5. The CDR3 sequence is CASSLAPTGEQYF. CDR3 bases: TGTGCCAGCAGCTTAGCGCCGACAGGGGAGCAGTACTTC. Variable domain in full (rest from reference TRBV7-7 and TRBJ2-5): GAGVSQSPRYKVTKRGQDVTLRCDPISSHATLYWYQQALGQGPEFLTYFNYEAQPDKSGLPSDRFSAERPEGSISTLTIQRTEQRDSAMYRCASSLAPTGEQYFGPGTRLLVL.

CDR3 DNA sequence: TGCAGCGTAGGAGGGGCAGGGTCCGGGACTAGCGGGGCGTACTCCTACAATGAGCAGTACTTC. Protein: CSVGGAGSGTSGAYSYNEQYF. The chain joins TRBV29-1 to TRBJ2-7; TRBD2 matches at 13 bases. Germline CDR1 is SQVTM and CDR2 is ANQGSEA. There are 21 residues in the CDR3. With 6 bases clipped from V and 7 bases from J, the junction kept 30 bases outside the gene matches.

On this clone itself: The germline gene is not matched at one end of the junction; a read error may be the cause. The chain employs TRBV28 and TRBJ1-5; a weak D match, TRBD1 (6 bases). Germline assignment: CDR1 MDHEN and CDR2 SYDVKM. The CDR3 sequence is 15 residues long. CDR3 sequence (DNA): TGTGGCAGCAGTTTCCTTGTGGGGGGGGCTCAGCCCCAGCATTTT. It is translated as CGSSFLVGGAQPQHF.

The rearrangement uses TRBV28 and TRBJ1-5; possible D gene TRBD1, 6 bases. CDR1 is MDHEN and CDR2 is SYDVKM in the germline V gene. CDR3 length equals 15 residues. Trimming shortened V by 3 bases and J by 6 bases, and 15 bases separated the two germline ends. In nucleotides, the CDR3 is TGTGCCAGCAGTTTCCCCCTGGGGGGGGCTCAGCCCCAGCATTTT. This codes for CASSFPLGGAQPQHF.

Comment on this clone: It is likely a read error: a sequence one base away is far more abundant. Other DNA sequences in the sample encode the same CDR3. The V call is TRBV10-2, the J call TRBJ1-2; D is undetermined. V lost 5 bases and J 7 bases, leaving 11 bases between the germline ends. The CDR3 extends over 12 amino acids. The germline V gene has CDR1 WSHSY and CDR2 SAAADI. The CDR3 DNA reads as TGCGCCAGCAGTTATATCGGGGTTGGCTACACCTTC. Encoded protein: CASSYIGVGYTF.

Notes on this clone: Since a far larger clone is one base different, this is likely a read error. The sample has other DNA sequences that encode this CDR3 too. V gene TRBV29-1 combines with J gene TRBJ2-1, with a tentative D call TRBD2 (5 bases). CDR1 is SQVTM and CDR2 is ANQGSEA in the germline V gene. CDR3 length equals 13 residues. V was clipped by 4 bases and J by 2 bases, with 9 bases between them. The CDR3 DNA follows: TGCAGCGTTGTGGTAGCGCCCTACAATGAGCAGTTCTTC. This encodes CSVVVAPYNEQFF.

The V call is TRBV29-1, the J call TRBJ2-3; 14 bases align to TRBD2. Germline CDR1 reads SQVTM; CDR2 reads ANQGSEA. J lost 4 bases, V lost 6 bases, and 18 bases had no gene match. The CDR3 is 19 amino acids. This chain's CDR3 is CSVGGTGSGTSGSADTQYF. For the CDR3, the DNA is TGCAGCGTAGGAGGGACAGGGTCCGGGACTAGCGGGAGCGCAGATACGCAGTATTTT.

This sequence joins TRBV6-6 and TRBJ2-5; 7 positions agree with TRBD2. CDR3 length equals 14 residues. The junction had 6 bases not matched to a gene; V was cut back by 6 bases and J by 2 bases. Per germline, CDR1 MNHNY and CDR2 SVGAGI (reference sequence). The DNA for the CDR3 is TGTGCCAGCAGCCGCCTTAGCGGGCAAGAGACCCAGTACTTC. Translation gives CASSRLSGQETQYF.

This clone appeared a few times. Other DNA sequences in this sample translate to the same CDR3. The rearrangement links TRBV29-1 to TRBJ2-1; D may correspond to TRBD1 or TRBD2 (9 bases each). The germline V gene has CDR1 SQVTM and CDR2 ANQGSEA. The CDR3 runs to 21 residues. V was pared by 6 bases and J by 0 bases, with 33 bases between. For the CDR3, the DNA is TGCAGCGTCGGCGGGACAGGGTCCGGGGCTAGCGGGGCATACTCCTACAATGAGCAGTTCTTC. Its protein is CSVGGTGSGASGAYSYNEQFF.

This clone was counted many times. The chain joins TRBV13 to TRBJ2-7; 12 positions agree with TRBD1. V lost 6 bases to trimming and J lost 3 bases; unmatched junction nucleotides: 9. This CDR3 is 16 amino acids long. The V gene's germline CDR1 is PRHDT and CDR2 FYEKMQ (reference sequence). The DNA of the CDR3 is TGTGCCAGCAGTGGGGGACAGGGGGCGCTCGGCTACGAGCAGTACTTC. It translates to CASSGGQGALGYEQYF.

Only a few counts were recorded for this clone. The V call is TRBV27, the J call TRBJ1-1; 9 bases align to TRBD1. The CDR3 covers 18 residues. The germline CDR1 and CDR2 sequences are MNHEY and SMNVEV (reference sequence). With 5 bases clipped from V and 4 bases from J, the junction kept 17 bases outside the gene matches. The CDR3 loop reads CASSEPAGQGTGSTEAFF. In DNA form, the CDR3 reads TGTGCCAGCAGTGAACCCGCCGGACAGGGGACGGGTAGCACTGAAGCTTTCTTT.